These T cell receptor beta chains were read from a single sample in a study of cytomegalovirus exposure and HLA in healthy donors. The data were produced by immunoSEQ multiplex PCR, yet TCRdb's version contains in-frame clones alone and is incomplete. The repertoire holds more than 100,000 clones, with around 75% as singletons. Sequences were obtained from PBMCs. The origin of the receptors is a man aged 30 to 45 in good health and CMV-seronegative. Both conserved end residues are part of each CDR3. Fields, in order: J gene, clone size, V gene, D gene, CDR3 DNA, CDR3 protein. The D gene is left open where the match is weak. The listing skips clone size in some rows; elsewhere it reads once, few, many or a size class.

TRBJ1-5 NA TRBV6-6 NA TGTGCCAGCAGGCATGCCAGGTCCAATCAGCCCCAGCATTTT CASRHARSNQPQHF
TRBJ2-2 NA TRBV9 NA TGTGCCAGCAGCGTTCTCGCTTCGCGATACACCGGGGAGCTGTTTTTT CASSVLASRYTGELFF
TRBJ1-5 NA TRBV28 TRBD1 TGTGCCAGCAGTTTGTCAAGGGACAGCCGGGGTCAGCCCCAGCATTTT CASSLSRDSRGQPQHF
TRBJ1-1 NA TRBV6-1 TRBD1 TGTGCCAGCAGCGGGACAGGGGACACTGAAGCTTTCTTT CASSGTGDTEAFF
TRBJ1-4 few TRBV7-8 NA TGTGCCAGCAGCGTAGCGCTGCCCGGGACCGGAGGGGAAAAACTGTTTTTT CASSVALPGTGGEKLFF
TRBJ2-3 NA TRBV11-2 TRBD2 TGTGCCAGCAGCTTTAGCGGGGGAGCCACAGATACGCAGTATTTT CASSFSGGATDTQYF
TRBJ1-2 NA TRBV5-8 NA TGTGCCAGCAGCCCGACAGGCCTCGAGGTTGGCTACACCTTC CASSPTGLEVGYTF
TRBJ2-6 NA TRBV10-3 NA TGTGCCATCAGTGAAGGTACGGCGCCTACTGGGGCCAACGGCCTGACTTTC CAISEGTAPTGANGLTF
TRBJ1-5 few TRBV6-5 NA TGTGCCAGCAGTGAAGCGGTAGTCCAGCCCCAGCATTTT CASSEAVVQPQHF
TRBJ2-7 NA TRBV4-3 TRBD2 TGCGCCAGCAGCCAACTAGCGGGGAAAGACTACGAGCAGTACTTC CASSQLAGKDYEQYF
TRBJ1-5 NA TRBV7-9 NA TGTGCCAGCAGCTCCGGGGGAGGGCCCGGGCAGCCCCAGCATTTT CASSSGGGPGQPQHF
TRBJ2-7 NA TRBV19 TRBD1 TGTGCCAGCAGACAGGGATTGGCCTACGAGCAGTACTTC CASRQGLAYEQYF
TRBJ2-7 few TRBV18 TRBD1 TGTGCCAGCTCACCCATCGGACAGGGGGGATACTACGAGCAGTACTTC CASSPIGQGGYYEQYF
TRBJ1-2 few TRBV5-4 TRBD1 TGTGCCAGCAGCATACAGGGGGCGTATGGCTACACCTTC CASSIQGAYGYTF
TRBJ1-4 NA TRBV4-3 NA TGCGCCAGCAGCTCGACTAGGGTCGCTAATGAAAAACTGTTTTTT CASSSTRVANEKLFF
TRBJ2-1 once TRBV7-9 TRBD1 TGTGCCAGCAGCCGAGCTGCGGTAGGGACAGGGGGAAATGAGCAGTTCTTC CASSRAAVGTGGNEQFF
TRBJ1-1 NA TRBV7-2 TRBD1 TGTGCCAGCAGCATCCGGACAGGGGAGGCCACTGAAGCTTTCTTT CASSIRTGEATEAFF
TRBJ2-2 NA TRBV7-2 TRBD2 TGTGCCAGCAGCTTAGGGACTAGCGGGGTCGTCGCCGGGGAGCTGTTTTTT CASSLGTSGVVAGELFF
TRBJ2-7 once TRBV7-9 NA TGTGCCAGCAGCCCGCCGACAGGCAGTTCCTACGAGCAGTACTTC CASSPPTGSSYEQYF
TRBJ1-5 NA TRBV28 TRBD1 TGTGCCAGCAGTTTATCTGACAGGGGCACTCAGCCCCAGCATTTT CASSLSDRGTQPQHF
TRBJ1-6 NA TRBV18 NA TGTGCCAGCTCTCTTTGGACACCTCTCAATTCACCCCTCCACTTT CASSLWTPLNSPLHF
TRBJ2-1 NA TRBV15 NA TGTGCCACCAACAAACACAGCTCCTACAATGAGCAGTTCTTC CATNKHSSYNEQFF
TRBJ2-5 NA TRBV5-4 NA TGTGCCAGCAGCTTGGATTTGGAGCAAGAGACCCAGTACTTC CASSLDLEQETQYF
TRBJ1-5 NA TRBV4-1 TRBD1 TGCGCCAGCAGCCAAGTTCCGACAGGGATTGAGCCCCAGCATTTT CASSQVPTGIEPQHF
TRBJ2-4 NA TRBV28 NA TGTGCCTCACTCGAGGTAGCCAAAAACATTCAGTACTTC CASLEVAKNIQYF
TRBJ2-6 medium-sized TRBV28 NA TGTGCCAGCACCTCCGGTTCTCCCTCTGGGGCCAACGTCCTGACTTTC CASTSGSPSGANVLTF
TRBJ2-7 once TRBV27 NA TGTGCCAGCAGTCACTGGGACACCCCCTACGAGCAGTACTTC CASSHWDTPYEQYF
TRBJ1-2 NA TRBV5-4 NA TGTGCCAGCAGCTCTTTTGGGAGTGACTATGGCTACACCTTC CASSSFGSDYGYTF
TRBJ2-1 NA TRBV7-2 TRBD2 TGTGCCAGCAGCTTAGCGCAGACGGGGGGGCAGAATGAGCAGTTCTTC CASSLAQTGGQNEQFF
TRBJ1-1 NA TRBV19 TRBD1 TGTGCCAGTAGTATAGCAGGGGGGATCAATGAAGCTTTCTTT CASSIAGGINEAFF
TRBJ2-4 NA TRBV4-3 TRBD2 TGCGCCAGCAGCCAAGGGCGGGGGGGCCTGAAAAACATTCAGTACTTC CASSQGRGGLKNIQYF
TRBJ1-5 NA TRBV11-2 NA TGTGCCAGCTCTCCGGGGGTCAATCAGCCCCAGCATTTT CASSPGVNQPQHF
TRBJ2-5 NA TRBV4-1 NA TGCGCCAGCAGCCAAGATTACCCGGCGGGAGAGACCCAGTACTTC CASSQDYPAGETQYF
TRBJ2-7 NA TRBV9 TRBD1 TGTGCCAGCAGCTACAGGGGGCTCCCTTCCTACGAGCAGTACTTC CASSYRGLPSYEQYF
TRBJ1-2 NA TRBV27 NA TGTGCCAGCAGTGCGTACGGTTCTAACTATGGCTACACCTTC CASSAYGSNYGYTF
TRBJ1-3 NA TRBV21-1 NA TGTGCCAGCAGCGTCCGGGACAGGGGAAACACCATATATTTT CASSVRDRGNTIYF
TRBJ2-1 once TRBV28 TRBD2 TGTGCCAGCAGCCCCTTGAGAGCGGGGGGGCAGTTCCCCTTCTTC CASSPLRAGGQFPFF
TRBJ1-2 NA TRBV7-9 TRBD1 TGTGCCAGCAGCCCCTCCTGGGACAGGGCTGAATATGGCTACACCTTC CASSPSWDRAEYGYTF
TRBJ2-1 NA TRBV29-1 NA TGCAGCGTTGAAAGGATAGCGAGCTACAATGAGCAGTTCTTC CSVERIASYNEQFF
TRBJ1-1 NA TRBV6-1 NA TGTGCCAGCAGTCGAAGGGGAATTAACACTGAAGCTTTCTTT CASSRRGINTEAFF
TRBJ2-7 NA TRBV28 TRBD1 TGTGCCAGCGGACTGTTAGGGGGCCCTACCGGCCCACGGCAGTACTTC CASGLLGGPTGPRQYF
TRBJ1-4 NA TRBV25-1 TRBD1 TGTGCCAGCACGGGGGGGACAGGGGAACTGTTTTTT CASTGGTGELFF
TRBJ1-1 NA TRBV27 NA TGTGCCAGCAGTTTCGGGCCCGGGGAGGGTAGAACTGAAGCTTTCTTT CASSFGPGEGRTEAFF
TRBJ2-7 once TRBV5-6 NA TGTGCCAGCAGCGCTTCACTTTCCTACGAGCAGTACTTC CASSASLSYEQYF
TRBJ1-2 NA TRBV30 TRBD1 TGTGCCTGGAGACAGGGGGAGCTAGGCTACACCTTC CAWRQGELGYTF
TRBJ1-5 NA TRBV28 NA TGTGCCAGCAGTTTAAGGAGGAGCAATCAGCCCCAGCATTTT CASSLRRSNQPQHF
TRBJ1-6 NA TRBV5-4 NA TGTGCCAGCAGCTTTAGGCAGGGCTCCCAGTCCTATAATTCACCCCTCCACTTT CASSFRQGSQSYNSPLHF
TRBJ1-6 NA TRBV6-5 NA TGTGCCAGCACCAAGGGGTCGTCTAATTCACCCCTCCACTTT CASTKGSSNSPLHF
TRBJ2-3 NA TRBV5-4 TRBD2 TGTGCCAGCAGCGAGGGACTAGCGGGGAGCACAGATACGCAGTATTTT CASSEGLAGSTDTQYF